Described below is a single TCR beta chain sequence and its context. Its antigen is undetermined. Single viable CD3+CD4+CD8-CD45RO+ cells were sorted as the memory CD4+ T cells. This entry belongs to a study of memory CD4+ T cells and cytomegalovirus serostatus. Study overall: This sample comes from healthy Belgian adults, fewer than 10 CMV seropositive, under 25 seronegative. Findings of the study overall: CD4+ memory repertoires contained about 40% of the roughly 150 reported CMV TCRbeta sequences.

The method was immunoSEQ multiplex PCR; TCRdb's version includes in-frame clones alone and lacks a portion of them. The table lists 84,000 or so clones, about 85% of them singletons. The TCR originated in an adult in good health and CMV-seronegative. The sample consisted of memory CD4+ T cells from blood.

The CDR3 region has the DNA TGTGCCAGCAGGGTCGAAGGTGGGGTCGGTGGCTACACCTTC. Encoded protein: CASRVEGGVGGYTF. This chain links TRBV6-1 with TRBJ1-2, with no clear D. Deletions cut 6 bases from V and 7 bases from J, with 18 bases between. Germline CDR1 MNHNS, CDR2 SASEGT. The CDR3 sequence is 14 residues long.